The 8 T cell receptor beta chains in this list originate from one sample, sequenced in a study of T cell responses to AZD1222 COVID-19 vaccine. Profiling relied on immunoSEQ multiplex PCR, and the TCRdb table lists in-frame clones only, not all of them. The sample lists some 150,000 clones, about 94% occurring once. Source: peripheral blood, taken on day 0 of AZD1222 vaccination. These receptors came from an adult in good health.

The V gene is TRBV5-1, the J gene TRBJ2-5; possible D gene TRBD1, 5 bases. Germline CDR1 and CDR2: SGHRS and YFSETQ. V gave up 4 bases and J gave up 10 bases, with 14 bases separating them. The CDR3 runs 12 residues. The CDR3 sequence is CASSPAGSGQYF. CDR3 DNA sequence: TGCGCCAGCAGCCCGGCAGGGTCGGGCCAGTACTTC.

This clone showed up just once. This chain connects TRBV27 to TRBJ1-6; maybe TRBD1 (6 bases). Germline V CDR1 and CDR2: MNHEY, SMNVEV (reference sequence). Deletions cut 5 bases from V and 10 bases from J, with 18 bases between. The CDR3 runs 15 residues. CDR3 sequence (DNA): TGTGCCAGCAGTCCGCCAGGGGTGCCGAGATCACCCCTCCACTTT. It is translated as CASSPPGVPRSPLHF.

The V gene is TRBV5-4, the J gene TRBJ2-2, with D perhaps matching TRBD2 (6 bases). Trimming stripped 0 bases from V and 3 bases from J, with 9 bases between. The CDR3 totals 15 residues. Germline CDR1 and CDR2: SGHNT and YYREEE (reference sequence). CDR3 DNA: TGTGCCAGCAGCTTGGCGGGAGCGGACACCGGGGAGCTGTTTTTT. This codes for CASSLAGADTGELFF.

The chain combines TRBV19 with TRBJ1-4; D not resolved. V gave up 3 bases and J gave up 4 bases, with 9 bases separating them. This CDR3 is 14 amino acids long. Germline-derived CDR1 and CDR2 are LNHDA and SQIVND (reference sequence). The CDR3 bases are TGTGCCAGTAGTATCGTATCGGATAATGAAAAACTGTTTTTT. As protein: CASSIVSDNEKLFF.

The genes are TRBV7-2 and TRBJ2-7; a weak D match, TRBD1 (6 bases). This CDR3 comprises 13 residues. Germline values: CDR1 SGHTA, CDR2 FQGNSA. Trimming stripped 4 bases from V and 4 bases from J, with 11 bases between. In DNA form, the CDR3 reads TGTGCCAGCAGCTCCCTAACAGGGTACGAGCAGTACTTC. Encoded protein: CASSSLTGYEQYF.

The rearrangement links TRBV7-3 to TRBJ2-2, with TRBD1 matching over 8 bases. V lost 1 base and J lost 4; bases outside the gene matches: 5. Germline V gene sequence: CDR1 SGHTA, CDR2 FQGTGA. This CDR3 has 16 residues. This CDR3 is CASSLIQGVGTGELFF. The CDR3 DNA follows: TGTGCCAGCAGCTTAATACAGGGGGTTGGCACCGGGGAGCTGTTTTTT. The full variable domain, with the rest looked up from reference TRBV7-3 and TRBJ2-2, is GAGVSQTPSNKVTEKGKYVELRCDPISGHTALYWYRQSLGQGPEFLIYFQGTGAADDSGLPNDRFFAVRPEGSVSTLKIQRTERGDSAVYLCASSLIQGVGTGELFFGEGSRLTVL.

This clone was picked up one time. The chain has TRBV7-3 and TRBJ1-2; TRBD1 matches at 10 bases. V was clipped by 5 bases and J by 6 bases; unmatched bases: 3. The germline gives CDR1 SGHTA, CDR2 FQGTGA. This CDR3 has 13 residues. CDR3 loop: CASSHGTGDGYTF. The CDR3 DNA is TGTGCCAGCAGCCACGGGACAGGGGATGGCTACACCTTC.

CDR3 in DNA: TGTGCCATCAGAACACAGGGGGAGGTCTCTGGAAACACCATATATTTT. Translated, it gives CAIRTQGEVSGNTIYF. J is TRBJ1-3 and V is TRBV10-3, with TRBD1 matching 8 bases. Germline CDR1 and CDR2: ENHRY and SYGVKD. V gave up 6 bases and J gave up 0 bases; unmatched junction bases: 7. This CDR3 is 16 amino acids long.